This T cell receptor beta chain is drawn from a study of shared clonotypes between healthy human individuals (TCRdb year 2020). For context, the study as a whole: The cohort comprised two women and three men aged 18 to 49 years. The study deeply sequenced blood TCR repertoires of about 5 healthy adults to estimate repertoire size and the extent of clonotype sharing between individuals. To increase sequencing depth and limit assay-specific biases, different laboratories used diverse techniques to prepare libraries and sequence TCR repertoires. For each donor, CD4 naive and CD4 memory were each given three plates, CD8 naive was given two plates, and CD8 memory was given one plate. Each donor's leukapheresis produced roughly between roughly 0.85 and 9.5 billion PBMCs. The paper as a whole reports these results and caveats: Sampling was restricted to blood, and TCR repertoires in tissue are likely to differ from TCR repertoires in blood. Even with the large sequencing depth, rarefaction of the sorted-subset datasets indicated that sequencing was incomplete. Compared with non-shared clonotypes, the clonotypes found in all four sorted-subset donors had higher generation probabilities. Because the study included a small number of donors, the genetic and exposure-history diversity represented was limited. Approximately 4.8% of naive CD4, 3% to 3.5% of naive CD8, roughly 2.5% of memory CD4, and 0.35% to 0.4% of memory CD8 clonotypes were shared across several donors. Estimated clonotype richness was generally larger for naive than for memory subsets. Pairwise subsampling led to the expectation that sequencing depth would affect the degree of clonotype sharing among donors.

The donors were healthy, HIV-negative adults with no recently reported acute infections or vaccinations. Only Caucasian adults living in Nashville, Tennessee, USA were represented among the donors. CD4+ T cells were enriched by magnetic negative selection, after which naive cells were positively selected on CD45RA and the negative fraction was taken as the memory subset. Blood was obtained by leukapheresis, after which PBMCs were separated by Ficoll-Histopaque density gradient centrifugation and cryopreserved in liquid nitrogen vapor phase. Analytical flow cytometry was used to check the purity and quantity of each magnetically sorted T cell population. Genomic DNA was isolated from each sorted fraction and quantified by UV absorbance on a Nanodrop 2000c. Comment on this clone: Its antigen remains undetermined. There are no base qualities to consult, and no much larger clone falls within one base.

Using the deep immunoSEQ assay, multiplex PCR amplified TCR CDR3 regions from genomic DNA. Extracted genomic DNA from each cell subset was distributed evenly across all wells of several immunoSEQ 96-well plates, and each plate was treated as a replicate. For sorted subsets, each replicate PCR was loaded with 200 to 250 ng genomic DNA, equivalent to 30,000 or so T cell genomes. Purified libraries were measured with a Qubit 3.0 fluorometer, size-checked on a Bioanalyzer 2100, and measured again with the KAPA Library Quantification kit. Every immunoSEQ 96-well plate was sequenced on a separate single-read 150-cycle Illumina NextSeq 550 flow cell. The paper's processing steps were these. Because the immunoSEQ output held only junctional sequences and lacked quality scores, the filtering could not match the filtering applied to full-length reads. To assign V/J genes and CDR3, sequences were annotated using PyIR, a Python wrapper for IgBLAST v1.9, with IMGT germline references. Reads with weak V/J assignments (E-value above 1e-6), missing CDR3, stop codons, out-of-frame junctions, or ambiguous translated residues were removed. V3J clonotypes were defined as sequences sharing the same inferred V gene, J gene, and CDR3 amino acid sequence. Percentage overlap between repertoires was calculated by dividing the number of shared unique clonotypes by the size of the smaller repertoire. Repertoire richness was assessed with RTK rarefaction, the Chao1 estimator, and Recon v2.1 estimates of unobserved clonotypes. OLGA was used to compute generation probabilities for all TCRbeta clonotypes that the gDNA method yielded from four donors. TCRdb took over this immuneACCESS table, retaining in-frame rearrangements with V and J assigned. Such tables are incomplete; in checked studies, under half of the missing clones stem from an unresolved V gene, and the remainder is unexplained. V and J calls and clone size come straight from that table; D and trimming were deduced from the DNA. The sample table contains some 650,000 clones; only one count was recorded for about 96% of them. The ten largest account for 0.045% to 0.06% of the sample.

The germline V gene (reference sequence) gives CDR1 as SGHNT and CDR2 as YYREEE. At the junction V is shortened by 0 bases and J by 4 bases, with 12 bases in between. Reading from cysteine to phenylalanine, the CDR3 counts 15 amino acids. The entry retains the CDR3 DNA only, 45 bases that are in frame from base 1. The sample consisted of naive CD4+ T cells sorted from blood. The meaning of the sample's cell subset or site label: CD45RA+ positively selected. The chain is assembled from TRBV5-4 and TRBJ2-3; the D gene is possibly TRBD1, with 6 bases matching. The source of this sequence is a woman under 40 in good health. The sequenced DNA: TGTGCCAGCAGCTTGGGAGGCAGGGGTCCAGATACGCAGTATTTT. Its coded protein is CASSLGGRGPDTQYF.